There are a few counts of the clone carrying this T cell receptor (beta chain). What it binds is not known. V was trimmed by 5 bases and J by 0 bases, leaving 8 bases between them. This CDR3 spans 14 amino acids. CDR1 is SGHRS, CDR2 YFSETQ, per germline. The data were obtained in a study of type 1 regulatory T cells. About the study: An in vitro protocol generated T-allo10, a Tr1-enriched, alloantigen-specific CD4 T cell product.

The graft donor-derived T-allo10 cells reportedly recognize host alloantigens, are anergic, and suppress alloantigen-specifically. TCRdb passed the reads through MiXCR, listing each CDR3 protein once. The data hold about 68,000 distinct CDR3 sequences, with roughly 60% observed a single time. The sample taken for sequencing was cultured T cells, either the whole culture or a sorted T cell fraction (not recorded which). Stated subset: Tr1-enriched cell product generated in vitro against host alloantigens. The chain joins TRBV5-1 to TRBJ1-4; D is unclear. The receptor was derived from a human donor in good health. As DNA, the CDR3 is TGCGCCAGCAGTCCCTCTGCAACTAATGAAAAACTGTTTTTT. It is translated as CASSPSATNEKLFF. The entire variable domain, with the rest obtained from reference TRBV5-1 and TRBJ1-4, is as follows: KAGVTQTPRYLIKTRGQQVTLSCSPISGHRSVSWYQQTPGQGLQFLFEYFSETQRNKGNFPGRFSGRQFSNSRSEMNVSTLELGDSALYLCASSPSATNEKLFFGSGTQLSVL.